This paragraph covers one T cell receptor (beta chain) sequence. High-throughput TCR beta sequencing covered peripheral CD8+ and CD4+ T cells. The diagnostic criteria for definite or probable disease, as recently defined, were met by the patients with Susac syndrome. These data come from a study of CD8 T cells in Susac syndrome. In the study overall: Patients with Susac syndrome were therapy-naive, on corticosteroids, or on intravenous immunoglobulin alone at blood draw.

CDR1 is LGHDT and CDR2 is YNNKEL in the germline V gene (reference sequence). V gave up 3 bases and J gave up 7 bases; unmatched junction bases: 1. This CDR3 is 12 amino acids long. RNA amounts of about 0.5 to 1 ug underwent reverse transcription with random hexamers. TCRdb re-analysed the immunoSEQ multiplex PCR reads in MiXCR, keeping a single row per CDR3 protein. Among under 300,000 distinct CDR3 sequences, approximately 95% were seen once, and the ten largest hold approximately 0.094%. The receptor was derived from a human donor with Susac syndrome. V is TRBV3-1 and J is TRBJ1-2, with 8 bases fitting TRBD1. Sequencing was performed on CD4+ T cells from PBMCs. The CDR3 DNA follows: TGTGCCAGCAGCCACCAGGGGGCTGGCTACACCTTC. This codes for CASSHQGAGYTF.